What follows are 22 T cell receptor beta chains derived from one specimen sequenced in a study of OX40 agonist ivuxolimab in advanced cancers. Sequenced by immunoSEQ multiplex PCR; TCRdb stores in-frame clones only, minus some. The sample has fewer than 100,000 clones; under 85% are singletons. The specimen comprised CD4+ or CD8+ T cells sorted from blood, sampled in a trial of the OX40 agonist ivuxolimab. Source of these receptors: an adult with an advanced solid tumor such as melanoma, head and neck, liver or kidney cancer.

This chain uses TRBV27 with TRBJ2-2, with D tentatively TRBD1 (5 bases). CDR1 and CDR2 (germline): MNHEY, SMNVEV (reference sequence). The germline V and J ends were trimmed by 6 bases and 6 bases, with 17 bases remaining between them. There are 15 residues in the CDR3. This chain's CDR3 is CASSNHDRLSGELFF. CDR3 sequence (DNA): TGTGCCAGCAGCAACCATGACAGACTCTCCGGGGAGCTGTTTTTT.

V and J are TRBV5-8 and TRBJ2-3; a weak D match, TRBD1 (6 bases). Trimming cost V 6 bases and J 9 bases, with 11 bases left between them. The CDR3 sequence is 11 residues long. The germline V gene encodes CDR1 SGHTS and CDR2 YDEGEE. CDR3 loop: CASTSGTTQYF. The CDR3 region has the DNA TGTGCCAGCACCTCCGGGACAACGCAGTATTTT.

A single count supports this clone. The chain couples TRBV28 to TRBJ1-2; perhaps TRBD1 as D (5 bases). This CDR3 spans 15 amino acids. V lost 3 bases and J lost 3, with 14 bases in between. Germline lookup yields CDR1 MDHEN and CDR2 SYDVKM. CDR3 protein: CASSLGTIRDYGYTF. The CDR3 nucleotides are TGTGCCAGCAGTTTGGGGACCATAAGGGACTATGGCTACACCTTC.

CDR3 bases: TGTGCCAGCTCACGAGGGCTAGCGGTGAACACCGGGGAGCTGTTTTTT. Translating it yields CASSRGLAVNTGELFF. The gene calls are TRBV18 and TRBJ2-2, with 7 bases identical to TRBD2. The CDR3 covers 16 residues. Germline-derived CDR1 and CDR2 are KGHSH and LQKENI. The V gene end was trimmed by 4 bases and the J gene end by 1 base; junction bases not matched to a gene: 6.

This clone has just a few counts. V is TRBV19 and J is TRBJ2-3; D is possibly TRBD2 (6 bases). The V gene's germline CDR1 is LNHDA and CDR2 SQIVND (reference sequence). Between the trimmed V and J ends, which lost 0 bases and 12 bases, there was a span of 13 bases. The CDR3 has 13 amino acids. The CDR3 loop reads CASSIDYVGLQYF. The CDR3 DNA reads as TGTGCCAGTAGTATAGATTATGTGGGACTTCAGTATTTT.

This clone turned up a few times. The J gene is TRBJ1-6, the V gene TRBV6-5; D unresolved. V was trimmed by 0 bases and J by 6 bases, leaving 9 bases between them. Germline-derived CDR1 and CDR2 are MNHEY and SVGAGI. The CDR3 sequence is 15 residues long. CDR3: CASSYSGNGNSPLHF. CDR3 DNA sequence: TGTGCCAGCAGTTACTCAGGGAACGGTAATTCACCCCTCCACTTT.

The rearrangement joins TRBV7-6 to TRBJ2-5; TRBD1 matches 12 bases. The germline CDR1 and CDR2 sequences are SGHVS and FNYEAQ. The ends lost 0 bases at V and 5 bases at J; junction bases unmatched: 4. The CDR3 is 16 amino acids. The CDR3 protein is CASSLARDRGQETQYF. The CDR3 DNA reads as TGTGCCAGCAGCTTAGCAAGGGACAGGGGGCAGGAGACCCAGTACTTC.

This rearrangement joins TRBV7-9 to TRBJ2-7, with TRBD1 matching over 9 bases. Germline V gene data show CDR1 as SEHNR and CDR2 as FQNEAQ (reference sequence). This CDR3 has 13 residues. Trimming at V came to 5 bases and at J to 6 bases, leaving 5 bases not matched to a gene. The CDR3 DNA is TGTGCCAGCAGCATACAGGGGGCCGGCGAGCAGTACTTC. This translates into CASSIQGAGEQYF.

The CDR3 DNA follows: TGTGCCAGCAGTGAAGCGCAAAGGACAGGGTACTATGGCTACACCTTC. Translation: CASSEAQRTGYYGYTF. J is TRBJ1-2 and V is TRBV6-1; 8 positions match TRBD1. The CDR3 length is 16 residues. In germline, CDR1 is MNHNS, CDR2 SASEGT. V trimming: 0 bases; J trimming: 3 bases; junction bases outside the gene matches: 6.

Here the CDR3 DNA reads TGTGCCACCAGCCGGGACAGCGGACTATATGGCTACACCTTC. Translation: CATSRDSGLYGYTF. The rearrangement uses TRBV15 and TRBJ1-2; 7 positions match TRBD1. This CDR3 spans 14 amino acids. V was pared by 5 bases and J by 5 bases, with 8 bases of the junction left unmatched. Germline V gene data show CDR1 as LNHNV and CDR2 as YYDKDF (reference sequence).

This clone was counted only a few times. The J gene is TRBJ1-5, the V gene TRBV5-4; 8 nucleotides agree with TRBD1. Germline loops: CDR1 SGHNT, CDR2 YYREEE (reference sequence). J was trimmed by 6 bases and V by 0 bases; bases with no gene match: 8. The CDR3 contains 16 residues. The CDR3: CASSLGPGDRSQPQHF. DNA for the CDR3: TGTGCCAGCAGCTTGGGGCCAGGGGACAGGAGTCAGCCCCAGCATTTT.

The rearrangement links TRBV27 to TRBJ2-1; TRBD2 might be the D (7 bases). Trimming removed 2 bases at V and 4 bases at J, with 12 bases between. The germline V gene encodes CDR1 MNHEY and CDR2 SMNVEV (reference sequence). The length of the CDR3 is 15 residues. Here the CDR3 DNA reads TGTGCCAGCAGTTTAGGGGGGGGCCTTTACAATGAGCAGTTCTTC. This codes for CASSLGGGLYNEQFF.

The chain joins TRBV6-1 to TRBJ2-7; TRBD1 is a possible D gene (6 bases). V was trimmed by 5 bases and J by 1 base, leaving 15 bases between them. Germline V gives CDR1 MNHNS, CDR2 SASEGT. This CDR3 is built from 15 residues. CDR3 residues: CASSIQGTRSYEQYV. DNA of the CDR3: TGTGCCAGCAGTATACAGGGCACGAGGTCCTACGAGCAGTACGTC.

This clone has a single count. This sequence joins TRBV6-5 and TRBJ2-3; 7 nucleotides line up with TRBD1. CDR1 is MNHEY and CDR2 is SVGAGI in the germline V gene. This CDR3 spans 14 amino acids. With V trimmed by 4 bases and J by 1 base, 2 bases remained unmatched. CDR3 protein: CASSLQGGTDTQYF. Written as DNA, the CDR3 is TGTGCCAGCAGTTTGCAGGGGGGCACAGATACGCAGTATTTT.

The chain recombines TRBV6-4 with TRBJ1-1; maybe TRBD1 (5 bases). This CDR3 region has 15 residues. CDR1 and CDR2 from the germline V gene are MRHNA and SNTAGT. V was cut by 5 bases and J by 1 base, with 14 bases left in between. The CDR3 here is CASSPLFRGNTEAFF. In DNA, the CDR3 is TGTGCCAGCAGTCCCCTTTTTAGGGGGAACACTGAAGCTTTCTTT.

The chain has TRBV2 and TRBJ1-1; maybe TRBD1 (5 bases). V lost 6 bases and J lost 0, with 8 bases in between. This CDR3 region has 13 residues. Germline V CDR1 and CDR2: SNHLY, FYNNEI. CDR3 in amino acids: CASRGVMNTEAFF. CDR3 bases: TGTGCCAGCAGGGGGGTTATGAACACTGAAGCTTTCTTT.

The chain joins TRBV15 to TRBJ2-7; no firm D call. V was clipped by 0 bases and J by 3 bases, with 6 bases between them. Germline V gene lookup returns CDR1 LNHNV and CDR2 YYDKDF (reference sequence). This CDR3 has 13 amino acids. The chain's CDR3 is CATSRDLGYEQYF. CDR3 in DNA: TGTGCCACCAGCAGAGATTTGGGCTACGAGCAGTACTTC.

DNA of the CDR3: TGTGCCAGCAGTGGTTCCTTGTCGAGAGGGATCACTGAAGCTTTCTTT. Encoded protein: CASSGSLSRGITEAFF. The chain recombines TRBV2 with TRBJ1-1; no clear D gene. CDR3 size: 16 residues. Trimming took off 4 bases at V and 4 bases at J, with 19 bases between the two ends. CDR1 and CDR2 (germline): SNHLY, FYNNEI.

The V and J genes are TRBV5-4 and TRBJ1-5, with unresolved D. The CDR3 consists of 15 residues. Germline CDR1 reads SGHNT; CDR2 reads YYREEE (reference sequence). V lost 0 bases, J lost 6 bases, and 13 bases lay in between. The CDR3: CASSLEPGTTQPQHF. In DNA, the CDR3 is TGTGCCAGCAGCTTGGAACCGGGTACAACTCAGCCCCAGCATTTT.

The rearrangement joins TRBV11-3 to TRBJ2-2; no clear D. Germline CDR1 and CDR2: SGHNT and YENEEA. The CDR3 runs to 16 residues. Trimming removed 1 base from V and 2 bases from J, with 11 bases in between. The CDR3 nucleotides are TGTGCCAGCAGCTTAGGATTCCGCGCAAACACCGGGGAGCTGTTTTTT. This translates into CASSLGFRANTGELFF.

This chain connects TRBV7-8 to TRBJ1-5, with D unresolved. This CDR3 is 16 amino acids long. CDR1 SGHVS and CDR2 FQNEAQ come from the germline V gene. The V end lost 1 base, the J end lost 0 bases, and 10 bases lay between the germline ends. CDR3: CASSLGAGYSNQPQHF. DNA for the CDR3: TGTGCCAGCAGCTTAGGGGCGGGATATAGCAATCAGCCCCAGCATTTT. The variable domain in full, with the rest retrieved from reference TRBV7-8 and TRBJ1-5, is GAGVSQSPRYKVAKRGQDVALRCDPISGHVSLFWYQQALGQGPEFLTYFQNEAQLDKSGLPSDRFFAERPEGSVSTLKIQRTQQEDSAVYLCASSLGAGYSNQPQHFGDGTRLSIL.

In DNA, the CDR3 is TGTGCCATTGGGGCACTTTACAATGAGCAGTTCTTC. Amino acid sequence: CAIGALYNEQFF. The genes are TRBV10-3 and TRBJ2-1; weak D call: TRBD1 (5 bases). The ends were cut back, 9 bases at V and 4 bases at J, with 10 bases in the middle. The CDR3 is 12 amino acids. The V gene's germline CDR1 is ENHRY and CDR2 SYGVKD.